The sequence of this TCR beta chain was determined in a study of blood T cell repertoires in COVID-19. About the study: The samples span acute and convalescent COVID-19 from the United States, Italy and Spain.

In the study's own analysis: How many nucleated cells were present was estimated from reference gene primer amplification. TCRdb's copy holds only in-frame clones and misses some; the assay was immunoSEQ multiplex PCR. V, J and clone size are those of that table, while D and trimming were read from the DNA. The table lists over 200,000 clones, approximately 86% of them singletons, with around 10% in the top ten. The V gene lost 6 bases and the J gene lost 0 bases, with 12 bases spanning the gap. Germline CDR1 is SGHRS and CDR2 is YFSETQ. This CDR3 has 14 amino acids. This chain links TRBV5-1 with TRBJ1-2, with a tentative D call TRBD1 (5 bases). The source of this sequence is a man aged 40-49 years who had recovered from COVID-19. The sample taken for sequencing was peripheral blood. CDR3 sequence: CASTHDRSNYGYTF. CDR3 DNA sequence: TGCGCCAGCACCCACGACAGATCTAACTATGGCTACACCTTC.